The T cell receptor beta chain described here comes from a study of blood T cell repertoires in COVID-19. For the study at large: Collection of acute and convalescent COVID-19 samples took place in the United States, Italy and Spain. Sources were T cells, B-cell-depleted T cells, or PBMCs; the material itself was cDNA or gDNA.

In the original workflow: Amplification from reference gene primers served as the basis for estimated nucleated cell counts. Only in-frame clones appear in the TCRdb table, and some are missing; sequencing was by immunoSEQ multiplex PCR. That table gives V, J and clone size, and the DNA gave D and trimming. The data hold tens of thousands of clones, with 82% observed a single time. The CDR3 runs 13 residues. The V and J ends lost 7 bases and 6 bases respectively, with 14 bases between them. Germline loops: CDR1 SGHNT, CDR2 YYREEE (reference sequence). V usage is TRBV5-4 and J usage is TRBJ2-1, with D tentatively TRBD1 (5 bases). This TCR was recovered from a man aged 50-60 years with active or convalescent COVID-19. The material sequenced was peripheral blood. The CDR3 region is CASRPGQGNEQFF. CDR3 in DNA: TGTGCCAGCCGCCCCGGCCAGGGCAATGAGCAGTTCTTC.